This T cell receptor beta chain was recovered during a study of blood T cell repertoires in COVID-19. Turning to the study itself: T cells, B-cell-depleted T cells, or PBMCs supplied cDNA or gDNA.

In the original analysis: Amplification with reference gene primers provided the estimates of nucleated cell counts. Method: immunoSEQ multiplex PCR; TCRdb's copy keeps in-frame clones and lacks some. Clone size and V and J calls were adopted from that table, with D and trimming inferred from the DNA. This table holds some 64,000 clones, more than 75% found once. Recruited during active infection, patients (from Seattle) were subsequently followed longitudinally. V lost 3 bases and J 3 bases, leaving 11 bases between the germline ends. The germline gives CDR1 GTSNPN, CDR2 SVGIG (reference sequence). This CDR3 region has 14 residues.

V gene TRBV30 combines with J gene TRBJ2-2, with D unclear. Material for sequencing was peripheral blood. This receptor was identified in a man aged 55-75 years with COVID-19, enrolled during active disease. This CDR3 reads CAWRESPYTGELFF. The CDR3 nucleotides read TGTGCCTGGAGAGAGAGCCCGTACACCGGGGAGCTGTTTTTT.